This TCR beta chain comes out of a study of blood T cell repertoires in COVID-19. Study-level background: COVID-19 samples collected from the United States, Italy and Spain covered acute and convalescent phases. Nucleic acid was either cDNA or gDNA, and it came from T cells, B-cell-depleted T cells, or PBMCs.

Per the original methods: Amplifying reference gene primers gave estimates of nucleated cell counts. Sequenced by immunoSEQ multiplex PCR; TCRdb stores in-frame clones only, minus some. The V and J calls and clone size were taken over from that table, and D and trimming were inferred from the DNA. The sample records 200,000 to 300,000 clones, 88% being singletons. V lost 6 bases and J lost 1; bases outside the gene matches: 5. CDR3 length: 14 amino acids. Germline V gene data show CDR1 as ENHRY and CDR2 as SYGVKD. The sequence came from a woman aged 40 to 55 with acute COVID-19. The chain has TRBV10-3 and TRBJ1-1, with 7 bases that match TRBD1. The source material was PBMCs or T cells enriched from blood (not recorded which). CDR3 DNA: TGTGCCATCAGCTCGGGACAGAAGAACACTGAAGCTTTCTTT. Its translation is CAISSGQKNTEAFF.